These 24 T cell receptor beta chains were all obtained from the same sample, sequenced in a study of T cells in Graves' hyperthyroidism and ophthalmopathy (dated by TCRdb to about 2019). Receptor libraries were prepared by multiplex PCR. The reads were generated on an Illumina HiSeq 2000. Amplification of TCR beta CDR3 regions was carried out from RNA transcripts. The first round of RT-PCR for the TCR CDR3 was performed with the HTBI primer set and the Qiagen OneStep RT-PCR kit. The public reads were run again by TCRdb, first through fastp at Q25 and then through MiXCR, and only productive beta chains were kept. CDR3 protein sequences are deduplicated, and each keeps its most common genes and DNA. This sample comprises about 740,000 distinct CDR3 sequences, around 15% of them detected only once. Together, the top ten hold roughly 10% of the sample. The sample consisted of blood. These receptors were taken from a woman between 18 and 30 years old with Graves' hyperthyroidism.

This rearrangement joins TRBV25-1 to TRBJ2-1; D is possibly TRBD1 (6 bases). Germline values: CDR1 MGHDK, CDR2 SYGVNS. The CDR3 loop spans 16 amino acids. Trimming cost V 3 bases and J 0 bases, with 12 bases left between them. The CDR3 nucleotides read TGTGCCAGCAGTGATATCGGGACAAGCTCCTACAATGAGCAGTTCTTC. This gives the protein CASSDIGTSSYNEQFF. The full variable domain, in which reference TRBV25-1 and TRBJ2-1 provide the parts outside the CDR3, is EADIYQTPRYLVIGTGKKITLECSQTMGHDKMYWYQQDPGMELHLIHYSYGVNSTEKGDLSSESTVSRIRTEHFPLTLESARPSHTSQYLCASSDIGTSSYNEQFFGPGTRLTVL.

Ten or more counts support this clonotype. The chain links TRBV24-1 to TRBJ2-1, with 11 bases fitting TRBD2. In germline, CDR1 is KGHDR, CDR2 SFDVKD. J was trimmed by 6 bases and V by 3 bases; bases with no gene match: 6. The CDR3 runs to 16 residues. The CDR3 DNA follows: TGTGCCACCAGTGATCCGAATAGCGGGAGGGCCAATGAGCAGTTCTTC. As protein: CATSDPNSGRANEQFF.

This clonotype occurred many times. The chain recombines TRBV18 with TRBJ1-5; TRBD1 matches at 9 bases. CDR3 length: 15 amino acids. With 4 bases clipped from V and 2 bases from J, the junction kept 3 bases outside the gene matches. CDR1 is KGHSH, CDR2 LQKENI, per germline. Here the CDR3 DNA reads TGTGCCAGCTCACGAACAGGGGGCGGCAATCAGCCCCAGCATTTT. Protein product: CASSRTGGGNQPQHF.

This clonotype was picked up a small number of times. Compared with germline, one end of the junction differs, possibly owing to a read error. CDR3 bases: TGCAGCGTGGAAGGGACTAGTCTTTCCTACAATGAGCAGTTCTTC. It is translated as CSVEGTSLSYNEQFF. V and J are TRBV29-1 and TRBJ2-1; 8 bases are a match to TRBD2. The CDR3 runs 15 residues. Germline V gives CDR1 SQVTM, CDR2 ANQGSEA.

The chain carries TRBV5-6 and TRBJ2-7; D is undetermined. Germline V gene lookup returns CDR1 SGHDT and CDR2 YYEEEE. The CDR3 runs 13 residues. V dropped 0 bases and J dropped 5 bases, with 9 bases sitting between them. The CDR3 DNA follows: TGTGCCAGCAGCTTGGGTAGTCAGAACGAGCAGTACTTC. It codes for CASSLGSQNEQYF. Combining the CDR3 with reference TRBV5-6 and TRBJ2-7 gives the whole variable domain DAGVTQSPTHLIKTRGQQVTLRCSPKSGHDTVSWYQQALGQGPQFIFQYYEEEERQRGNFPDRFSGHQFPNYSSELNVNALLLGDSALYLCASSLGSQNEQYFGPGTRLTVT.

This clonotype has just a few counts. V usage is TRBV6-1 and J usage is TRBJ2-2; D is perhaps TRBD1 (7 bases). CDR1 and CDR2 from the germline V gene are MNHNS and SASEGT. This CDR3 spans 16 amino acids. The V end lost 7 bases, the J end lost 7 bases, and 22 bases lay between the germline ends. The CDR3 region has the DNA TGTGCCAGCACGCCCTTGAGGAGCAGGGGGGTCGGGGAGCTGTTTTTT. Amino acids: CASTPLRSRGVGELFF.

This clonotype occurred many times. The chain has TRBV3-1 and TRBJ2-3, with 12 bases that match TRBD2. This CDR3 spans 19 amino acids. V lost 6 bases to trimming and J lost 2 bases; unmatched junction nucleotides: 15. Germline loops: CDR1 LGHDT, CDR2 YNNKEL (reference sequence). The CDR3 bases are TGTGCCAGCAGTTCAGGGGCCCTGGGACTAGCGGGCCTCACAGATACGCAGTATTTT. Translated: CASSSGALGLAGLTDTQYF.

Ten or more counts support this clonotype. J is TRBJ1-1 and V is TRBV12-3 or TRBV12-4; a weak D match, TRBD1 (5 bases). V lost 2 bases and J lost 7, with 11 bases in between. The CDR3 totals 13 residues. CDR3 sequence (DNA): TGTGCCAGCAGTTTACGGGGGAGACTTGAAGCTTTCTTT. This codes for CASSLRGRLEAFF.

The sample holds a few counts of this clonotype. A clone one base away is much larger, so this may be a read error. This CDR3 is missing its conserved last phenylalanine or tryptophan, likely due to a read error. The CDR3 loop is CASSAEGRGWAEAFL. The CDR3 bases are TGTGCCAGCAGTGCGGAAGGAAGGGGTTGGGCTGAAGCTTTCCTT. This chain joins TRBV2 and TRBJ1-1; D perhaps matches TRBD1 (5 bases). The CDR3 contains 15 residues. V was trimmed by 4 bases and J by 6 bases, leaving 18 bases between them. In germline, CDR1 is SNHLY, CDR2 FYNNEI.

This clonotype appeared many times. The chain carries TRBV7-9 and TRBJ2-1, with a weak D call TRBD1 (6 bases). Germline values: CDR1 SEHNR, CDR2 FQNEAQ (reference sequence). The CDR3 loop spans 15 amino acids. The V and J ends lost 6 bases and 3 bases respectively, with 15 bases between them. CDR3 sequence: CASRPMGAGYNEQFF. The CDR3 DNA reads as TGTGCCAGCAGGCCTATGGGGGCAGGCTACAATGAGCAGTTCTTC.

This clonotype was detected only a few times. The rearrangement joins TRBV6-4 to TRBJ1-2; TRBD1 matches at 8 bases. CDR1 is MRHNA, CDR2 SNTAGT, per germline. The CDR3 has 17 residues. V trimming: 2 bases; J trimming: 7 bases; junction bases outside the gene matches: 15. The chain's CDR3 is CASSDRWDSGGRGGYTF. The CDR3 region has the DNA TGTGCCAGCAGTGACCGGTGGGATTCAGGGGGCAGAGGTGGCTACACCTTC.

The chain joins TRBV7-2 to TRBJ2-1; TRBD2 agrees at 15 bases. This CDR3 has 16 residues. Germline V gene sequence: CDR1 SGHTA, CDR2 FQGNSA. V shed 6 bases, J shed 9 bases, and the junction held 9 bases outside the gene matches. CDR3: CASSRGTSGRTGEQFF. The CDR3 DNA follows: TGTGCCAGCAGTCGAGGGACTAGCGGGAGGACGGGTGAGCAGTTCTTC.

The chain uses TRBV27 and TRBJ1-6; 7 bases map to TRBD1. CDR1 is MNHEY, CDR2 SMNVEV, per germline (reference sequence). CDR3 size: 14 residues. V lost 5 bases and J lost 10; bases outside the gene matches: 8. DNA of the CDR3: TGTGCCAGCAGTATAACAGGGGTGGAATCACCCCTCCACTTT. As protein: CASSITGVESPLHF.

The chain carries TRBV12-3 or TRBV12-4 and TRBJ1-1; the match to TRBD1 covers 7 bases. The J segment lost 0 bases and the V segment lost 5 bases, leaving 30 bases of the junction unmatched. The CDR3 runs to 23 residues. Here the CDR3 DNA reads TGTGCCAGCAGTCCCACAGTGGGTAGTAAGGGGGCGAGAGGAGTAGATATGAACACTGAAGCTTTCTTT. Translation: CASSPTVGSKGARGVDMNTEAFF.

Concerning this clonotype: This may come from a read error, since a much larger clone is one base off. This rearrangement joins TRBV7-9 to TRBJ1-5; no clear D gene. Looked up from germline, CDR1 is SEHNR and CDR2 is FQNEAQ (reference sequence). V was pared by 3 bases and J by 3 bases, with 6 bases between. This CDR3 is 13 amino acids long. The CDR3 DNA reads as TGTGCCAGCAGCTTGGACTACAATCAGCCCCAGCATTTT. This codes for CASSLDYNQPQHF. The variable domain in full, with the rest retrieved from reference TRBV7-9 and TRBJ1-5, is DTGVSQNPRHKITKRGQNVTFRCDPISEHNRLYWYRQTLGQGPEFLTYFQNEAQLEKSRLLSDRFSAERPKGSFSTLEIQRTEQGDSAMYLCASSLDYNQPQHFGDGTRLSIL.

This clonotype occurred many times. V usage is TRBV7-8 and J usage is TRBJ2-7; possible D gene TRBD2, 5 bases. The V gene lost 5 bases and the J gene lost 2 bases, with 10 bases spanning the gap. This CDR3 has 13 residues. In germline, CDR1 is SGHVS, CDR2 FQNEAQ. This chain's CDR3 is CASSSGLTYEQYF. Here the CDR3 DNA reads TGTGCCAGCAGCAGCGGACTCACCTACGAGCAGTACTTC.

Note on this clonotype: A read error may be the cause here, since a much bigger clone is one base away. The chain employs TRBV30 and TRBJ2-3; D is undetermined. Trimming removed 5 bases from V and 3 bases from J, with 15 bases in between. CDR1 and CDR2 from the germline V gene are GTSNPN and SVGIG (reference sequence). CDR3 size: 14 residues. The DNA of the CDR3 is TGTGCCTGGTGTGGCGTGGTAGGGACAGATACGCAGTATTTT. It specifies CAWCGVVGTDTQYF.

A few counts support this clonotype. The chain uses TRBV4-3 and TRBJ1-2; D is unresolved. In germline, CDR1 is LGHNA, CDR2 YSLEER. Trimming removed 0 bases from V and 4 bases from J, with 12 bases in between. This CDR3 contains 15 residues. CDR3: CASSQDTWVGYGYTF. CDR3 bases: TGCGCCAGCAGCCAAGATACCTGGGTTGGCTATGGCTACACCTTC.

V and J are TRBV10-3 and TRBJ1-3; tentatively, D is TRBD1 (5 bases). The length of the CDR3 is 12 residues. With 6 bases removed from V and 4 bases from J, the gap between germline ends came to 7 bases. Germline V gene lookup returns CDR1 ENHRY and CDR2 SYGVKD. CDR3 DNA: TGTGCCATCAGCAGGGAGGGAAACACCATATATTTT. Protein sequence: CAISREGNTIYF.

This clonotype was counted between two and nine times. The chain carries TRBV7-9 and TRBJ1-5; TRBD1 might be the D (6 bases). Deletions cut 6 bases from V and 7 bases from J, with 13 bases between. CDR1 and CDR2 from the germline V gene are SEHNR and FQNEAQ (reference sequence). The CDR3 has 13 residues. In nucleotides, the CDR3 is TGTGCCAGCAGTCAGGGGAGGGAGCAGCCCCAGCATTTT. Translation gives CASSQGREQPQHF. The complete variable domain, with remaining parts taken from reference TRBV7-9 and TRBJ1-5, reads DTGVSQNPRHKITKRGQNVTFRCDPISEHNRLYWYRQTLGQGPEFLTYFQNEAQLEKSRLLSDRFSAERPKGSFSTLEIQRTEQGDSAMYLCASSQGREQPQHFGDGTRLSIL.

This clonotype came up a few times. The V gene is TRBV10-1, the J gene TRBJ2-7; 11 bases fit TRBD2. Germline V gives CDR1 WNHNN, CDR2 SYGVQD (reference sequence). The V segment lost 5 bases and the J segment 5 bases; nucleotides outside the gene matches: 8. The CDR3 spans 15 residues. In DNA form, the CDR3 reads TGCGCCAGCAGTCGAGTACTAGCGGGAGTACACGAGCAGTACTTC. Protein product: CASSRVLAGVHEQYF.

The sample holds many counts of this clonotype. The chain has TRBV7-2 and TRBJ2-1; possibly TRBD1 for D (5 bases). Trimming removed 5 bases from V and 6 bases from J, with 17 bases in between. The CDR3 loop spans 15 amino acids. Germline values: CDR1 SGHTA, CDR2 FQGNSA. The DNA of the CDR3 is TGTGCCAGCAGCCTAGTCGCCAAGGGGCCCAATGAGCAGTTCTTC. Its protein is CASSLVAKGPNEQFF. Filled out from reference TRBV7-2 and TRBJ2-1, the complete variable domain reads GAGVSQSPSNKVTEKGKDVELRCDPISGHTALYWYRQSLGQGLEFLIYFQGNSAPDKSGLPSDRFSAERTGGSVSTLTIQRTQQEDSAVYLCASSLVAKGPNEQFFGPGTRLTVL.

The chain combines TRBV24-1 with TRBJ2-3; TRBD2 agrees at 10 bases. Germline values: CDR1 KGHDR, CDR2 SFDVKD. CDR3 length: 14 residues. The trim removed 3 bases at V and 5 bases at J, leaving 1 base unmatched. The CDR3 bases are TGTGCCACCAGTGATACTAGCGGGATAGATACGCAGTATTTT. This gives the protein CATSDTSGIDTQYF.

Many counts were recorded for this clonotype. This CDR3 is CATSDSQEGKAMAQYF. DNA for the CDR3: TGTGCCACCAGTGATTCCCAGGAGGGAAAGGCTATGGCCCAGTACTTC. This sequence joins TRBV24-1 and TRBJ2-5, with D maybe TRBD2 (6 bases). The germline V gene encodes CDR1 KGHDR and CDR2 SFDVKD. V lost 2 bases, J lost 9 bases, and 21 bases lay in between. The CDR3 has 16 residues.